These 20 T cell receptor beta chains were all obtained from the same sample, sequenced in a study of CD8 T cells in ankylosing spondylitis. Study findings and constraints: Blood of patients with ankylosing spondylitis appeared to be characterized by a TCR beta motif of 8 or 9 highly homologous variants.

TCRdb re-derived calls from the 5' RACE reads in MiXCR, one entry per CDR3 protein. The sample consists of about 330,000 distinct CDR3 sequences, around 8% of them appearing once. Their antigens remain unidentified. The sequencing sample was made of blood, either unsorted or a sorted T cell fraction (not recorded which). The receptors were sampled from a male donor with ankylosing spondylitis.

This clonotype was found many times. The chain couples TRBV9 to TRBJ2-1; D may be TRBD2 (6 bases). The CDR3 extends over 14 amino acids. Trimming stripped 0 bases from V and 5 bases from J, with 9 bases between. From germline, CDR1 is SGDLS and CDR2 YYNGEE. The CDR3 loop is CASSVDGGHNEQFF. CDR3 nucleotide sequence: TGTGCCAGCAGCGTAGATGGAGGGCACAATGAGCAGTTCTTC.

In this sample, this clonotype turned up many times. The chain employs TRBV5-1 and TRBJ2-5; D is possibly TRBD1 (6 bases). Trimming removed 4 bases from V and 2 bases from J, with 15 bases in between. This CDR3 region has 15 residues. Germline V gene lookup returns CDR1 SGHRS and CDR2 YFSETQ. CDR3 DNA: TGCGCCAGCAGCCTACAAGCACAGGGTCAAGAGACCCAGTACTTC. It codes for CASSLQAQGQETQYF.

This clonotype was seen many times. This sequence joins TRBV5-1 and TRBJ1-1, with 7 bases identical to TRBD1. The CDR3 runs 13 residues. The V segment lost 4 bases and the J segment 6 bases; nucleotides outside the gene matches: 6. Per the germline V gene, CDR1 is SGHRS and CDR2 is YFSETQ. The CDR3 loop reads CASSTEQGPEAFF. The CDR3 bases are TGCGCCAGCAGCACCGAACAGGGGCCTGAAGCTTTCTTT.

This clonotype came up many times. The chain recombines TRBV5-1 with TRBJ2-1; TRBD1 matches 7 bases. This CDR3 is built from 17 residues. CDR1 SGHRS and CDR2 YFSETQ come from the germline V gene. The V gene end was trimmed by 4 bases and the J gene end by 2 bases; junction bases not matched to a gene: 12. The CDR3 loop is CASSETGSHVPYNEQFF. CDR3 bases: TGCGCCAGCAGCGAGACAGGGTCCCACGTACCCTACAATGAGCAGTTCTTC.

In its sample, this clonotype was seen a few times. The chain has TRBV7-9 and TRBJ1-4, with D possibly matching TRBD1 (5 bases). This CDR3 contains 16 residues. Trimming stripped 5 bases from V and 6 bases from J, with 19 bases between. Germline V gives CDR1 SEHNR, CDR2 FQNEAQ (reference sequence). DNA for the CDR3: TGTGCCAGCAGCACCCCCCCCGGGACCCGGGATGAAAAACTGTTTTTT. Its translation: CASSTPPGTRDEKLFF.

V gene TRBV4-2 combines with J gene TRBJ2-7; weak D call: TRBD1 (5 bases). This CDR3 is 13 amino acids long. V lost 3 bases to trimming and J lost 5 bases, with 11 bases between them. In germline, CDR1 is LGHNA, CDR2 YNFKEQ. Written as DNA, the CDR3 is TGTGCCAGCAGCCATAAGGGGCAGGACGAGCAGTACTTC. This translates into CASSHKGQDEQYF.

The rearrangement links TRBV5-6 to TRBJ2-1, with D possibly TRBD1 on 6 matching bases. The CDR3 totals 18 residues. Trimming pared 0 bases from V and 2 bases from J, leaving 18 bases between. CDR1 and CDR2 (germline): SGHDT, YYEEEE. The CDR3 protein is CASSLEGVGGVPYNEQFF. The CDR3 bases are TGTGCCAGCAGCTTGGAGGGGGTTGGTGGGGTGCCCTACAATGAGCAGTTCTTC.

This chain links TRBV11-2 with TRBJ2-1, with 8 bases that match TRBD1. The CDR3 is made up of 19 amino acids. J gave up 0 bases and V 5 bases, and 15 bases lay outside the gene matches. Germline CDR1 and CDR2: SGHAT and FQNNGV. CDR3 residues: CASSRGTGPRSSSYNEQFF. The DNA for the CDR3 is TGTGCCAGCAGCCGCGGGACAGGACCCCGCTCTAGCTCCTACAATGAGCAGTTCTTC.

This clonotype was seen a handful of times. The genes are TRBV11-2 and TRBJ2-1; D may be TRBD2 (7 bases). CDR3 size: 14 residues. The germline V gene has CDR1 SGHAT and CDR2 FQNNGV. Trimming removed 1 base at V and 7 bases at J, with 11 bases between. As DNA, the CDR3 is TGTGCCAGCAGCTTAGTGGGGGGGCCGAATGAGCAGTTCTTC. Its translation is CASSLVGGPNEQFF.

The chain is built from TRBV12-3 or TRBV12-4 and TRBJ2-7; D tentatively reads TRBD1 or TRBD2 (6 bases each). The CDR3 loop spans 14 amino acids. Trimming pared 7 bases from V and 3 bases from J, leaving 16 bases between. CDR3 protein: CASTGGGMVYEQYF. The CDR3 DNA follows: TGTGCCAGCACCGGAGGGGGTATGGTCTACGAGCAGTACTTC.

The table lists this clonotype with many counts. The V call is TRBV20-1, the J call TRBJ2-1; 7 bases align to TRBD2. CDR1 and CDR2 (germline): DFQATT, SNEGSKA (reference sequence). The length of the CDR3 is 13 residues. V trimming: 1 base; J trimming: 5 bases; junction bases outside the gene matches: 2. Here the CDR3 reads CSARGLADNEQFF. In DNA, the CDR3 is TGCAGTGCTAGAGGGCTAGCGGACAATGAGCAGTTCTTC.

This clonotype was seen a few times. The rearrangement joins TRBV4-2 to TRBJ2-1; tentatively, D is TRBD1 (5 bases). The CDR3 spans 14 residues. Trimming shortened V by 0 bases and J by 9 bases, and 12 bases separated the two germline ends. Germline CDR1 LGHNA, CDR2 YNFKEQ. This CDR3 reads CASSQDQGRPEQFF. CDR3 DNA: TGTGCCAGCAGCCAAGATCAGGGCAGACCTGAGCAGTTCTTC.

V is TRBV25-1 and J is TRBJ1-3; D unclear. V was clipped by 5 bases and J by 1 base, with 6 bases between them. The CDR3 length is 13 residues. CDR1 is MGHDK and CDR2 is SYGVNS in the germline V gene. The CDR3 DNA sequence: TGTGCCAGCAGTATCTTATCTGGAAACACCATATATTTT. Amino acids: CASSILSGNTIYF.

The sample holds a few counts of this clonotype. The chain links TRBV29-1 to TRBJ2-5; 8 bases are a match to TRBD1. The CDR3 is 13 residues long. CDR1 and CDR2 from the germline V gene are SQVTM and ANQGSEA. Trimming removed 2 bases from V and 5 bases from J; junction bases left unmatched: 4. The CDR3 reads CSVEPGGSETQYF. The CDR3 DNA sequence: TGCAGCGTTGAACCAGGGGGCAGTGAGACCCAGTACTTC.

Many counts were recorded for this clonotype. The rearrangement joins TRBV27 to TRBJ2-3, with 9 nucleotides matching TRBD1. CDR1 is MNHEY and CDR2 is SMNVEV in the germline V gene (reference sequence). V lost 5 bases to trimming and J lost 4 bases; unmatched junction nucleotides: 7. The CDR3 spans 15 residues. CDR3: CASSAPGQGPDTQYF. The CDR3 region has the DNA TGTGCCAGCAGTGCACCGGGACAGGGACCAGATACGCAGTATTTT.

This clonotype came up a few times. The V gene is TRBV4-3, the J gene TRBJ2-3; no reliable D call. The V and J ends lost 1 base and 5 bases respectively, with 13 bases between them. The CDR3 is made up of 15 amino acids. CDR1 and CDR2 (germline): LGHNA, YSLEER. The CDR3 bases are TGCGCCAGCAGCCAAGGGGCCCCGAACATAGATACGCAGTATTTT. Its translation: CASSQGAPNIDTQYF.

This clonotype was found many times. The chain combines TRBV28 with TRBJ2-3; 7 positions agree with TRBD2. Trimming took 3 bases from V and 5 from J; bases not matched to a gene: 8. The germline V gene has CDR1 MDHEN and CDR2 SYDVKM. The CDR3 contains 15 residues. The CDR3 here is CASSFLGGPGDTQYF. CDR3 DNA sequence: TGTGCCAGCAGTTTCTTGGGAGGGCCCGGAGATACGCAGTATTTT.

This clonotype was observed a few times. The chain recombines TRBV15 with TRBJ2-1, with D unclear. The V gene lost 0 bases and the J gene lost 4 bases, with 4 bases spanning the gap. The CDR3 loop spans 13 amino acids. CDR1 is LNHNV and CDR2 is YYDKDF in the germline V gene (reference sequence). DNA for the CDR3: TGTGCCACCAGCAGAGATAGATACAATGAGCAGTTCTTC. This encodes CATSRDRYNEQFF. Supplemented by reference TRBV15 and TRBJ2-1, the full variable domain reads DAMVIQNPRYQVTQFGKPVTLSCSQTLNHNVMYWYQQKSSQAPKLLFHYYDKDFNNEADTPDNFQSRRPNTSFCFLDIRSPGLGDTAMYLCATSRDRYNEQFFGPGTRLTVL.

A few counts support this clonotype. In nucleotides, the CDR3 is TGCGCCAGCAGCTTAGAAGTCGGCTATGGCTACACCTTC. It encodes CASSLEVGYGYTF. This chain connects TRBV5-1 to TRBJ1-2; D not certain. This CDR3 has 13 residues. Trimming removed 2 bases at V and 4 bases at J, with 9 bases between. The germline V gene has CDR1 SGHRS and CDR2 YFSETQ.

A few counts support this clonotype. The chain combines TRBV10-2 with TRBJ2-1, with 10 positions matching TRBD2. CDR1 and CDR2 from the germline V gene are WSHSY and SAAADI. With 4 bases clipped from V and 7 bases from J, the junction kept 10 bases outside the gene matches. The CDR3 extends over 16 amino acids. This CDR3 reads CASSGDLAGVGNEQFF. In DNA, the CDR3 is TGCGCCAGCAGTGGCGATCTAGCGGGAGTGGGGAATGAGCAGTTCTTC.